This T cell receptor (beta chain) was identified in a study of T-cell memory formation after mild COVID-19. 5'RACE with constant-segment primers yielded barcoded, UMI-tagged TCR alpha and TCR beta cDNA libraries. TCRdb re-derived calls from the 5' RACE reads in MiXCR, one entry per CDR3 protein. The table includes just over 350,000 distinct CDR3 sequences, around 15% detected once. The CDR3 consists of 13 residues. Trimming removed 5 bases from V and 4 bases from J; junction bases left unmatched: 4. The chain joins TRBV12-3 or TRBV12-4 to TRBJ1-2; 7 bases are shared with TRBD1. The sequenced material came from PBMCs or a T cell subset sorted from them (not recorded which). The source of this sequence is a man aged 18 to 29 who had mild COVID-19 (a few samples of this study predate the infection). Cell type and time point are not known. For the CDR3, the DNA is TGTGCCAGCAGTCCAGGGGGTATCTATGGCTACACCTTC. Its protein product is CASSPGGIYGYTF.